The next 29 T cell receptor beta chains were all read from a single sample in a study of blood T cell repertoires in COVID-19. Assay: immunoSEQ multiplex PCR; the TCRdb copy retains only in-frame clones and omits some. The table lists approximately 120,000 clones, approximately 80% of them singletons. Sequencing input: peripheral blood. Every receptor here comes from a woman aged 45-65 years with acute or convalescent COVID-19.

The J gene is TRBJ1-5, the V gene TRBV19, with D possibly matching TRBD1 (6 bases). CDR3 size: 16 residues. Trimming took 4 bases from V and 0 from J, leaving 13 bases between them. The germline V gene has CDR1 LNHDA and CDR2 SQIVND (reference sequence). In DNA, the CDR3 is TGTGCCAGTAGTAGGACGACAGGCAATAGCAATCAGCCCCAGCATTTT. Translation: CASSRTTGNSNQPQHF.

This chain joins TRBV6-1 and TRBJ1-6; 11 bases align to TRBD1. This CDR3 has 17 residues. Germline values: CDR1 MNHNS, CDR2 SASEGT. The trim removed 2 bases at V and 9 bases at J, leaving 9 bases unmatched. The CDR3 here is CASSEPAGTGGFSPLHF. CDR3 DNA: TGTGCCAGCAGTGAACCGGCCGGGACAGGGGGGTTTTCACCCCTCCACTTT.

J is TRBJ2-3 and V is TRBV5-5, with D tentatively TRBD2 (6 bases). Per germline, CDR1 SGHKS and CDR2 YYEKEE (reference sequence). The CDR3 spans 15 residues. V was trimmed by 5 bases and J by 4 bases, leaving 17 bases between them. The CDR3 loop reads CASSPSSGVPDTQYF. The CDR3, as DNA: TGTGCCAGCAGTCCAAGTTCGGGGGTCCCAGATACGCAGTATTTT.

This clone appeared a single time. The genes are TRBV7-2 and TRBJ2-3; 7 bases align to TRBD1. Germline CDR1 is SGHTA and CDR2 is FQGNSA. This CDR3 spans 15 amino acids. Trimming took 5 bases from V and 2 from J; bases not matched to a gene: 7. CDR3 loop: CASSLQTGPTDTQYF. The CDR3 DNA reads TGTGCCAGCAGCCTCCAGACAGGGCCCACAGATACGCAGTATTTT.

This chain links TRBV24-1 with TRBJ1-2; D not certain. Germline lookup yields CDR1 KGHDR and CDR2 SFDVKD. The CDR3 is 11 residues long. With 7 bases removed from V and 4 bases from J, the gap between germline ends came to 6 bases. As DNA, the CDR3 is TGTGCCACCAGGGATCTCTATGGCTACACCTTC. Its protein product is CATRDLYGYTF.

This clone turned up a few times. The rearrangement uses TRBV19 and TRBJ1-2; 7 nucleotides line up with TRBD1. Germline CDR1 LNHDA, CDR2 SQIVND (reference sequence). V shed 3 bases and J 9 bases; nucleotides not matched to a gene: 7. This CDR3 has 13 residues. CDR3 nucleotide sequence: TGTGCCAGTAGTATTGGGACAGTACCTAGCTACACCTTC. This codes for CASSIGTVPSYTF.

The chain combines TRBV6-5 with TRBJ2-7; D is undetermined. The germline V and J ends were trimmed by 8 bases and 0 bases, with 14 bases remaining between them. Germline CDR1 reads MNHEY; CDR2 reads SVGAGI. The CDR3 consists of 14 residues. The CDR3, as DNA: TGTGCCAGCGAAATTTCCCTAAACTCCTACGAGCAGTACTTC. It specifies CASEISLNSYEQYF.

This chain uses TRBV11-2 with TRBJ1-1, with a tentative D call TRBD1 (6 bases). The germline CDR1 and CDR2 sequences are SGHAT and FQNNGV. V gave up 5 bases and J gave up 0 bases, with 16 bases separating them. This CDR3 region has 16 residues. CDR3 sequence (DNA): TGTGCCAGCAGCCCCGTGGGGCAGGGGATGAACACTGAAGCTTTCTTT. This gives the protein CASSPVGQGMNTEAFF.

The chain uses TRBV5-1 and TRBJ2-3, with 7 bases that match TRBD2. The germline CDR1 and CDR2 sequences are SGHRS and YFSETQ. V lost 4 bases to trimming and J lost 4 bases; unmatched junction nucleotides: 6. The CDR3 contains 14 residues. In DNA form, the CDR3 reads TGCGCCAGCAGCACCCCTACTAGCGCAGATACGCAGTATTTT. It encodes CASSTPTSADTQYF.

The J gene is TRBJ1-2, the V gene TRBV6-5; D possibly corresponds to TRBD1 (5 bases). The germline gives CDR1 MNHEY, CDR2 SVGAGI. V gave up 0 bases and J gave up 3 bases, with 8 bases separating them. The CDR3 has 14 residues. CDR3 sequence (DNA): TGTGCCAGCAGTTACTCGCGGGGCGACTATGGCTACACCTTC. Its translation: CASSYSRGDYGYTF.

This chain joins TRBV28 and TRBJ1-1; no reliable D call. The germline V and J ends were trimmed by 6 bases and 5 bases, with 13 bases remaining between them. The CDR3 has 13 amino acids. Germline-derived CDR1 and CDR2 are MDHEN and SYDVKM. In DNA, the CDR3 is TGTGCCAGCAGAGACTCCGTTATAACTGAAGCTTTCTTT. Protein: CASRDSVITEAFF.

V usage is TRBV28 and J usage is TRBJ1-1, with D unclear. The CDR3 sequence is 15 residues long. V was shortened by 2 bases and J by 3 bases, with 13 bases between the two germline ends. The germline gives CDR1 MDHEN, CDR2 SYDVKM. The CDR3 DNA is TGTGCCAGCAGTTTAGGCGGGTACCGGGACACTGAAGCTTTCTTT. Translation gives CASSLGGYRDTEAFF.

This clone has a handful of counts. The gene calls are TRBV2 and TRBJ1-3, with 9 bases lining up with TRBD1. Germline CDR1 SNHLY, CDR2 FYNNEI. V was pared by 8 bases and J by 1 base, with 9 bases of the junction left unmatched. This CDR3 is built from 16 residues. The CDR3 reads CASGRTGELSGNTIYF. The CDR3 DNA sequence: TGTGCCAGCGGTAGGACAGGGGAACTTTCTGGAAACACCATATATTTT.

V is TRBV9 and J is TRBJ2-1, with 10 bases identical to TRBD2. Germline values: CDR1 SGDLS, CDR2 YYNGEE. Unmatched junction bases numbered 7, after V lost 6 bases and J lost 7 bases. The CDR3 has 14 residues. The chain's CDR3 is CASNGQGLANEQFF. The CDR3 coding sequence is TGTGCCAGCAACGGTCAGGGACTAGCGAATGAGCAGTTCTTC.

The V call is TRBV19, the J call TRBJ1-6, with D tentatively TRBD1 (5 bases). The CDR3 covers 17 residues. Germline V gene lookup returns CDR1 LNHDA and CDR2 SQIVND (reference sequence). The ends were cut back, 4 bases at V and 8 bases at J, with 21 bases in the middle. CDR3 bases: TGTGCCAGTAGTAAGGGGAAGTCCAGCCGGGTAGATTCACCCCTCCACTTT. Residues: CASSKGKSSRVDSPLHF.

This chain links TRBV5-1 with TRBJ1-3; D is perhaps TRBD1 (6 bases). V was trimmed by 3 bases and J by 4 bases, leaving 11 bases between them. There are 14 residues in the CDR3. Germline V gives CDR1 SGHRS, CDR2 YFSETQ. The CDR3 nucleotides read TGCGCCAGCAGCTCTGGACAGAGGGGAAACACCATATATTTT. Translated, it gives CASSSGQRGNTIYF.

The V call is TRBV9, the J call TRBJ1-6; 7 nucleotides align to TRBD1. Unmatched junction bases numbered 9, after V lost 4 bases and J lost 5 bases. Germline lookup yields CDR1 SGDLS and CDR2 YYNGEE. The length of the CDR3 is 16 residues. CDR3 protein: CASSLTVRGDNSPLHF. The CDR3 DNA follows: TGTGCCAGCAGCTTGACGGTCAGGGGGGATAATTCACCCCTCCACTTT.

This clone came up once. This chain links TRBV6-5 with TRBJ1-1; TRBD1 matches at 11 bases. The CDR3 length is 13 residues. The germline V gene has CDR1 MNHEY and CDR2 SVGAGI. The V gene end was trimmed by 7 bases and the J gene end by 11 bases; junction bases not matched to a gene: 9. The CDR3 spells CASNPRTGGDAFF. For the CDR3, the DNA is TGTGCCAGCAATCCACGGACAGGGGGCGACGCTTTCTTT.

The rearrangement uses TRBV19 and TRBJ1-4, with 7 bases lining up with TRBD1. Germline V gene data show CDR1 as LNHDA and CDR2 as SQIVND (reference sequence). Losses at the gene ends were 7 bases for V and 13 bases for J; bases not matched to a gene: 18. This CDR3 is 15 amino acids long. The chain's CDR3 is CASTPGTGARYRLFF. In nucleotides, the CDR3 is TGTGCCAGTACCCCAGGAACAGGGGCGCGTTATCGACTGTTTTTT.

The chain has TRBV10-3 and TRBJ2-7; 11 bases are a match to TRBD1. V trimming: 8 bases; J trimming: 7 bases; junction bases outside the gene matches: 16. The CDR3 runs 16 residues. Germline lookup yields CDR1 ENHRY and CDR2 SYGVKD. CDR3 sequence: CAIFGTGGLRVREQYF. In DNA, the CDR3 is TGTGCCATCTTTGGGACAGGGGGTCTCCGAGTAAGGGAGCAGTACTTC.

Details on this clone: The germline gene is not matched at one end of the junction; a read error may be the cause. This sequence joins TRBV12-5 and TRBJ2-3, with a weak D call TRBD2 (5 bases). Germline CDR1 and CDR2: LGHNT and FRNRAP. There are 13 residues in the CDR3. The CDR3 spells CASGPSSTDTQYF. The CDR3 region has the DNA TGTGCTAGTGGGCCGTCTAGCACGGATACGCAGTATTTT.

The chain is built from TRBV19 and TRBJ1-5; D gene unclear. Trimming removed 0 bases from V and 0 bases from J, with 15 bases in between. CDR1 is LNHDA, CDR2 SQIVND, per germline (reference sequence). The length of the CDR3 is 18 residues. CDR3 loop: CASSIEGTVFYSNQPQHF. The CDR3 DNA sequence: TGTGCCAGTAGTATAGAGGGTACAGTATTTTATAGCAATCAGCCCCAGCATTTT.

The rearrangement joins TRBV2 to TRBJ1-2, with 9 bases aligning to TRBD1. Unmatched junction bases numbered 8, after V lost 6 bases and J lost 3 bases. The germline V gene has CDR1 SNHLY and CDR2 FYNNEI. CDR3 size: 15 residues. The chain's CDR3 is CASSFRDRVDYGYTF. The DNA for the CDR3 is TGTGCCAGCAGCTTCCGGGACAGGGTGGACTATGGCTACACCTTC.

V and J are TRBV9 and TRBJ1-1; D gene ambiguous. Deletions cut 1 base from V and 0 bases from J, with 7 bases between. The germline V gene has CDR1 SGDLS and CDR2 YYNGEE. The CDR3 totals 14 residues. CDR3 residues: CASSVTDMNTEAFF. The CDR3 bases are TGTGCCAGCAGCGTAACAGATATGAACACTGAAGCTTTCTTT. The full variable domain, with the rest looked up from reference TRBV9 and TRBJ1-1, is DSGVTQTPKHLITATGQRVTLRCSPRSGDLSVYWYQQSLDQGLQFLIQYYNGEERAKGNILERFSAQQFPDLHSELNLSSLELGDSALYFCASSVTDMNTEAFFGQGTRLTVV.

The J gene is TRBJ2-1, the V gene TRBV4-1; D perhaps matches TRBD1 (5 bases). V gave up 0 bases and J gave up 4 bases, with 10 bases separating them. The length of the CDR3 is 15 residues. Germline V gene sequence: CDR1 MGHRA, CDR2 YSYEKL. This CDR3 is CASSQEARAYNEQFF. The CDR3, as DNA: TGCGCCAGCAGCCAAGAAGCCAGGGCGTACAATGAGCAGTTCTTC.

The gene calls are TRBV7-3 and TRBJ1-2; 11 nucleotides match TRBD1. CDR3 size: 14 residues. Germline V CDR1 and CDR2: SGHTA, FQGTGA. V lost 5 bases to trimming and J lost 7 bases; unmatched junction nucleotides: 6. The CDR3 DNA sequence: TGTGCCAGCAGCCCAGGACAGGGGGCGAGTGGCTACACCTTC. It translates to CASSPGQGASGYTF.

V and J are TRBV5-1 and TRBJ2-7; TRBD1 matches 9 bases. J was trimmed by 7 bases and V by 3 bases; bases with no gene match: 8. The CDR3 is made up of 14 amino acids. Germline CDR1 SGHRS, CDR2 YFSETQ. The CDR3 DNA sequence: TGCGCCAGCAGCTGGGACAGGGAGTTTGGAGAGCAGTACTTC. Translated, it gives CASSWDREFGEQYF.

V and J are TRBV6-6 and TRBJ2-7, with a possible D match to TRBD1 (6 bases). The CDR3 sequence is 15 residues long. The germline V gene has CDR1 MNHNY and CDR2 SVGAGI (reference sequence). The V and J ends lost 6 bases and 0 bases respectively, with 15 bases between them. CDR3 loop: CASSRDRTISYEQYF. The CDR3 coding sequence is TGTGCCAGCAGCCGTGACAGGACAATCTCCTACGAGCAGTACTTC.

The chain uses TRBV3-1 (or the pseudogene TRBV3-2) and TRBJ1-2; 9 bases are shared with TRBD1. The CDR3 is made up of 16 amino acids. Germline loops: CDR1 LGHDT, CDR2 YNNKEL (reference sequence). Unmatched junction bases numbered 9, after V lost 2 bases and J lost 5 bases. DNA of the CDR3: TGTGCCAGCAGCCAACCCCCGGGACAGGGAGAGTATGGCTACACCTTC. It yields the protein CASSQPPGQGEYGYTF.